One and the same sample provided the 16 T cell receptor beta chains below, sequenced in a study of blood T cell repertoires in COVID-19. Produced via immunoSEQ multiplex PCR; TCRdb's table is partial and in-frame only. The data hold about 59,000 clones, with around 91% observed a single time. Specimen: peripheral blood. The receptor source for this set is a human donor in a cohort sampled during active COVID-19.

The V gene is TRBV27, the J gene TRBJ1-2; D possibly corresponds to TRBD1 (6 bases). Trimming took off 8 bases at V and 0 bases at J, with 10 bases between the two ends. Germline V CDR1 and CDR2: MNHEY, SMNVEV (reference sequence). The CDR3 consists of 13 residues. CDR3 amino acids: CASGTPANYGYTF. CDR3 nucleotide sequence: TGTGCCAGCGGGACACCAGCTAACTATGGCTACACCTTC.

This clone was counted only a few times. The chain combines TRBV9 with TRBJ2-4; 12 bases map to TRBD2. V trimming: 2 bases; J trimming: 6 bases; junction bases outside the gene matches: 12. Per the germline V gene, CDR1 is SGDLS and CDR2 is YYNGEE. This CDR3 has 18 amino acids. The CDR3 DNA reads TGTGCCAGCAGCGTGCATAATGAACCGGGACTAGCGGGAAACATTCAGTACTTC. As protein: CASSVHNEPGLAGNIQYF.

The rearrangement joins TRBV19 to TRBJ1-1; tentative D call: TRBD1 (5 bases). The CDR3 is 14 residues long. Deletions cut 5 bases from V and 4 bases from J, with 14 bases between. Germline V lookup: CDR1 LNHDA, CDR2 SQIVND (reference sequence). CDR3 in amino acids: CASSFRVSGTEAFF. In DNA form, the CDR3 reads TGTGCCAGTAGTTTCAGGGTGTCGGGCACTGAAGCTTTCTTT.

The J gene is TRBJ2-5, the V gene TRBV5-8, with D tentatively TRBD1 (5 bases). V was trimmed by 4 bases and J by 6 bases, leaving 19 bases between them. Germline CDR1 and CDR2: SGHTS and YDEGEE. This CDR3 has 15 amino acids. The CDR3 is CASSPDIGSMKTQYF. CDR3 coding DNA: TGTGCCAGCAGCCCGGACATCGGATCGATGAAGACCCAGTACTTC.

This chain uses TRBV5-1 with TRBJ2-5; perhaps TRBD1 as D (7 bases). The germline V and J ends were trimmed by 5 bases and 5 bases, with 13 bases remaining between them. Germline V gene sequence: CDR1 SGHRS, CDR2 YFSETQ. The CDR3 is 13 residues long. The CDR3 is CASREGAGETQYF. CDR3 in DNA: TGCGCCAGCAGGGAGGGGGCAGGGGAGACCCAGTACTTC. Complete variable domain (other parts from reference TRBV5-1 and TRBJ2-5): KAGVTQTPRYLIKTRGQQVTLSCSPISGHRSVSWYQQTPGQGLQFLFEYFSETQRNKGNFPGRFSGRQFSNSRSEMNVSTLELGDSALYLCASREGAGETQYFGPGTRLLVL.

The chain recombines TRBV21-1 with TRBJ1-1. TRBV21-1 is assigned pseudogene status. The CDR3 contains 12 residues. The CDR3 sequence: CASLGVNTEAFF. The CDR3, as DNA: TGTGCCAGCTTGGGAGTGAACACTGAAGCTTTCTTT.

J is TRBJ1-6 and V is TRBV7-9; D is unresolved. V was shortened by 6 bases and J by 9 bases, with 9 bases between the two germline ends. This CDR3 region has 12 residues. Germline loops: CDR1 SEHNR, CDR2 FQNEAQ (reference sequence). The CDR3 is CASSQQSSPLHF. CDR3 nucleotides: TGTGCCAGCAGTCAACAGAGTTCACCCCTCCACTTT.

The V and J genes are TRBV5-6 and TRBJ1-2; 7 bases map to TRBD1. Germline assignment: CDR1 SGHDT and CDR2 YYEEEE. The CDR3 contains 15 residues. Trimming cost V 4 bases and J 4 bases; bases outside gene matches: 10. The CDR3 loop is CASSQTAGTAYGYTF. The DNA of the CDR3 is TGTGCCAGCAGCCAAACCGCCGGGACAGCCTATGGCTACACCTTC.

The V call is TRBV7-2, the J call TRBJ2-3; D may be TRBD1 (6 bases). This CDR3 contains 13 residues. V dropped 6 bases and J dropped 9 bases, with 16 bases sitting between them. Germline lookup yields CDR1 SGHTA and CDR2 FQGNSA. For the CDR3, the DNA is TGTGCCAGCAGTGCATTACAGGGCAGCACGCAGTATTTT. Protein product: CASSALQGSTQYF. Combining the CDR3 with reference TRBV7-2 and TRBJ2-3 gives the whole variable domain GAGVSQSPSNKVTEKGKDVELRCDPISGHTALYWYRQSLGQGLEFLIYFQGNSAPDKSGLPSDRFSAERTGGSVSTLTIQRTQQEDSAVYLCASSALQGSTQYFGPGTRLTVL.

This chain links TRBV7-9 with TRBJ2-5, with 12 bases matching TRBD2. CDR1 SEHNR and CDR2 FQNEAQ come from the germline V gene (reference sequence). The CDR3 totals 18 residues. V lost 5 bases and J lost 5; bases outside the gene matches: 15. CDR3 region: CASSQHPSGRALGETQYF. The DNA for the CDR3 is TGTGCCAGCAGCCAGCACCCTAGCGGGAGGGCTTTAGGGGAGACCCAGTACTTC. The full variable domain, completed using reference TRBV7-9 and TRBJ2-5, is DTGVSQNPRHKITKRGQNVTFRCDPISEHNRLYWYRQTLGQGPEFLTYFQNEAQLEKSRLLSDRFSAERPKGSFSTLEIQRTEQGDSAMYLCASSQHPSGRALGETQYFGPGTRLLVL.

The table lists this clone with a count of one. The rearrangement joins TRBV2 to TRBJ1-2; 11 bases line up with TRBD1. V was pared by 7 bases and J by 5 bases, with 6 bases of the junction left unmatched. This CDR3 has 14 amino acids. Germline V lookup: CDR1 SNHLY, CDR2 FYNNEI. This chain's CDR3 is CASTGQGARYGYTF. CDR3 nucleotides: TGTGCCAGCACAGGACAGGGGGCGCGGTATGGCTACACCTTC.

This clone was observed a single time. The chain joins TRBV7-9 to TRBJ1-1; TRBD1 agrees at 7 bases. Germline V gives CDR1 SEHNR, CDR2 FQNEAQ (reference sequence). The CDR3 runs 16 residues. V was clipped by 3 bases and J by 5 bases; unmatched bases: 12. The CDR3 spells CASSFIPGPGGTEAFF. The CDR3 DNA follows: TGTGCCAGCAGCTTTATTCCCGGCCCAGGGGGGACTGAAGCTTTCTTT.

The V call is TRBV4-3, the J call TRBJ1-2; 11 bases agree with TRBD1. The V gene's germline CDR1 is LGHNA and CDR2 YSLEER. CDR3 length: 16 amino acids. With 4 bases clipped from V and 1 base from J, the junction kept 5 bases outside the gene matches. The CDR3: CASSPGTGGDNYGYTF. Here the CDR3 DNA reads TGCGCCAGCAGCCCCGGGACAGGGGGAGATAACTATGGCTACACCTTC.

Only one count was recorded for this clone. The chain carries TRBV6-1 and TRBJ1-2, with D tentatively TRBD1 (5 bases). The germline gives CDR1 MNHNS, CDR2 SASEGT. The CDR3 has 13 amino acids. Deletions cut 3 bases from V and 4 bases from J, with 9 bases between. The CDR3 bases are TGTGCCAGCAGTGAGGGTCAGGGCTATGGCTACACCTTC. Translated: CASSEGQGYGYTF.

This chain uses TRBV4-3 with TRBJ1-2; 7 bases map to TRBD1. V gave up 3 bases and J gave up 8 bases; unmatched junction bases: 9. Germline loops: CDR1 LGHNA, CDR2 YSLEER. The CDR3 has 14 amino acids. In DNA form, the CDR3 reads TGCGCCAGCAGCCAGATACGGGACAGTAGGGGCTACACCTTC. Encoded protein: CASSQIRDSRGYTF.

The chain combines TRBV5-1 with TRBJ1-2, with D uncertain. CDR1 and CDR2 (germline): SGHRS, YFSETQ. The CDR3 is 17 residues long. Trimming removed 3 bases at V and 4 bases at J, with 22 bases between. CDR3 DNA sequence: TGCGCCAGCAGCTCGTCCACCCTTAGGGATGGAGGCTATGGCTACACCTTC. Protein sequence: CASSSSTLRDGGYGYTF.